A selection of T cell receptor beta chains follows, all from one sample in a study of blood T cells in healthy people across ages. Each CDR3 protein is one row after TCRdb ran MiXCR on the 5' RACE reads. Found here are some 760,000 distinct CDR3 sequences, 20% to 25% of them singletons; the top ten hold more than 7.5%. This same sample was also taken into another study, of T cells of mothers and their children.

The sequenced material came from blood. These receptors originate from a boy under 18 in good health. CDR3s leave out the opening cysteine and the closing phenylalanine or tryptophan. Each record gives: CDR3 length, V gene, CDR3 protein.

>14|TRBV15
ATSRDPVEERETQY
>10|TRBV28
ASSSRGGEQY
>12|TRBV11-2
ASTVQGTGFEAF
>12|TRBV7-9
ASSSGTGYSPLH
>12|TRBV28
ATPGTSGTNEQF
>13|TRBV6-5
ASSYIGEGERGYT
>15|TRBV4-2
ASSQEPSGGAAGELF
>15|TRBV7-2
ASSLVASGGAPYEQY
>13|TRBV19
ASSRGTATNEKLF
>13|TRBV13
ASSLGLGEENIQY
>15|TRBV6-6
ASSYSLTLAVTDTQY
>11|TRBV20-1
SARGTGRDTQY
>13|TRBV18
ASSPGQTSTDTQY
>11|TRBV2
ASLPEPNYGYT
>10|TRBV29-1
SVDSGIDEQY
>12|TRBV7-2
ASSWSGGTDTQY
>12|TRBV27
ASSFTGGGQPQH
>15|TRBV29-1
SVESRRGGKEGETQY
>13|TRBV4-3
ASRAGTGPLNEQY
>14|TRBV12-5
ASVDSGTVNTGELF
>13|TRBV7-2
ASSLSSGGTGELF
>11|TRBV29-1
SVEDENTGELF
>11|TRBV27
ASSLWGLGGYT
>13|TRBV11-3
ASSLLSYLGDTQY
>11|TRBV11-2
ASSDQGGTEAF
>12|TRBV3-1
ASSQDPTGSEQY
>14|TRBV13
ASSTGQGVSNEKLF
>9|TRBV4-2
ASSQDKEQY
>12|TRBV2
ASRRLAGVIEQF
>12|TRBV2
ASHVAGEVHEQF
>11|TRBV9
ASSVAPNNEQF
>10|TRBV11-2
ASSGDRGEQY
>13|TRBV11-3
ASSLDSQGRGEQF
>12|TRBV20-1
SARERDGNTEAF
>15|TRBV6-9
ASSYLRRESLANEQF
>12|TRBV24-1
ATSQSLSYNEQF